This entry lists 18 T cell receptor beta chains sequenced from one sample in a study of blood T cell repertoires in COVID-19. Clones were sequenced by immunoSEQ multiplex PCR, and TCRdb holds only the in-frame ones, with some missing. Here the sample spans some 74,000 clones, 65% to 80% being singletons. Sequenced input: peripheral blood. The receptors come from a woman between 45 and 60 years old with acute or convalescent COVID-19.

J is TRBJ2-2 and V is TRBV10-3; no definite D call. This CDR3 region has 15 residues. Germline CDR1 and CDR2: ENHRY and SYGVKD. Trimming removed 2 bases at V and 2 bases at J, with 9 bases between. The CDR3 DNA is TGTGCCATCAGTGAGGTCGGTACTAACACCGGGGAGCTGTTTTTT. It codes for CAISEVGTNTGELFF.

The chain is built from TRBV4-1 and TRBJ2-3; 8 nucleotides line up with TRBD1. The CDR3 spans 16 residues. V lost 1 base, J lost 4 bases, and 7 bases stayed unmatched. Germline assignment: CDR1 MGHRA and CDR2 YSYEKL. Written as DNA, the CDR3 is TGCGCCAGCAGCCAAGGAGGCGGACAGGGACCAGATACGCAGTATTTT. This sequence encodes CASSQGGGQGPDTQYF.

This clone appeared a single time. The rearrangement uses TRBV6-1 and TRBJ1-4; no firm D call. Trimming removed 2 bases from V and 7 bases from J, with 11 bases in between. The CDR3 contains 14 residues. CDR1 MNHNS and CDR2 SASEGT come from the germline V gene. CDR3 amino acids: CASSEQASSEKLFF. The CDR3 region has the DNA TGTGCCAGCAGTGAACAGGCCAGCTCTGAAAAACTGTTTTTT.

The chain has TRBV5-1 and TRBJ2-1; possibly TRBD2 for D (5 bases). Deletions cut 2 bases from V and 9 bases from J, with 12 bases between. CDR3 length equals 13 residues. The germline CDR1 and CDR2 sequences are SGHRS and YFSETQ. The CDR3 reads CASSFWAGGEQFF. The CDR3 DNA reads TGCGCCAGCAGCTTTTGGGCAGGAGGTGAGCAGTTCTTC. The variable domain in full, with the rest retrieved from reference TRBV5-1 and TRBJ2-1, is KAGVTQTPRYLIKTRGQQVTLSCSPISGHRSVSWYQQTPGQGLQFLFEYFSETQRNKGNFPGRFSGRQFSNSRSEMNVSTLELGDSALYLCASSFWAGGEQFFGPGTRLTVL.

The chain has TRBV29-1 and TRBJ2-3; possibly TRBD2 for D (6 bases). Germline CDR1 and CDR2: SQVTM and ANQGSEA. V lost 1 base, J lost 5 bases, and 13 bases lay in between. CDR3 length: 14 amino acids. In DNA form, the CDR3 reads TGCAGCGTTGAAGGTGGGAGGAACGTAGATACGCAGTATTTT. This gives the protein CSVEGGRNVDTQYF.

V usage is TRBV3-1 (or the pseudogene TRBV3-2) and J usage is TRBJ1-6; 9 positions agree with TRBD1. Germline V gives CDR1 LGHDT, CDR2 YNNKEL (reference sequence). The ends lost 1 base at V and 6 bases at J; junction bases unmatched: 1. This CDR3 has 15 amino acids. CDR3 nucleotide sequence: TGTGCCAGCAGCCAAGGACAGGGGGGTAATTCACCCCTCCACTTT. Protein: CASSQGQGGNSPLHF.

This sequence joins TRBV7-9 and TRBJ2-5; TRBD2 agrees at 8 bases. From germline, CDR1 is SEHNR and CDR2 FQNEAQ (reference sequence). The CDR3 runs to 15 residues. V was clipped by 2 bases and J by 2 bases; unmatched bases: 4. As DNA, the CDR3 is TGTGCCAGCAGCTTAACTCGGGGGGGACAAGAGACCCAGTACTTC. This translates into CASSLTRGGQETQYF.

The chain couples TRBV19 to TRBJ1-4, with TRBD1 as a possible D gene (6 bases). The CDR3 has 14 residues. Trimming took 7 bases from V and 5 from J, leaving 14 bases between them. Germline-derived CDR1 and CDR2 are LNHDA and SQIVND (reference sequence). CDR3 nucleotide sequence: TGTGCCAGTAATCCCTCAGGGACAAATGAAAAACTGTTTTTT. Translated, it gives CASNPSGTNEKLFF.

This rearrangement joins TRBV12-3 or TRBV12-4 to TRBJ1-1, with D maybe TRBD1 (6 bases). Trimming removed 4 bases at V and 7 bases at J, with 13 bases between. The CDR3 runs to 13 residues. The DNA for the CDR3 is TGTGCCAGCAGTTCCAGGGGCCGCGATGAAGCTTTCTTT. Protein: CASSSRGRDEAFF.

The chain has TRBV29-1 and TRBJ1-2; 8 bases agree with TRBD1. The J segment lost 4 bases and the V segment lost 6 bases, leaving 4 bases of the junction unmatched. In germline, CDR1 is SQVTM, CDR2 ANQGSEA. The CDR3 extends over 12 amino acids. The CDR3 DNA reads as TGCAGCGTCGCAGGGGGCAGCTATGGCTACACCTTC. Its translation: CSVAGGSYGYTF.

This clone was counted between two and nine times. V and J are TRBV5-4 and TRBJ1-5; D remains unclear. This CDR3 contains 14 residues. CDR1 is SGHNT, CDR2 YYREEE, per germline (reference sequence). Trimming removed 0 bases from V and 4 bases from J, with 8 bases in between. CDR3 DNA: TGTGCCAGCAGCTTGGGGGGAGGGAATCAGCCCCAGCATTTT. Its translation: CASSLGGGNQPQHF.

V usage is TRBV2 and J usage is TRBJ2-3; possibly TRBD2 for D (5 bases). Trimming left V 7 bases short and J 4 bases short, with 18 bases between. The CDR3 spans 15 residues. CDR1 and CDR2 from the germline V gene are SNHLY and FYNNEI. CDR3 in amino acids: CASKTGEIHPDTQYF. As DNA, the CDR3 is TGTGCCAGCAAAACCGGGGAGATTCACCCAGATACGCAGTATTTT.

This sequence joins TRBV3-1 (or the pseudogene TRBV3-2) and TRBJ2-5; tentatively, D is TRBD2 (5 bases). Germline values: CDR1 LGHDT, CDR2 YNNKEL (reference sequence). This CDR3 contains 12 residues. V was trimmed by 3 bases and J by 7 bases, leaving 9 bases between them. The CDR3 nucleotides read TGTGCCAGCAGCCACCCCCGGGGGACCCAGTACTTC. This codes for CASSHPRGTQYF.

The CDR3 coding sequence is TGTGCCAGCAGCCAAGAACCTGCCCCCAGGGGGCTTAACACCGGGGAGCTGTTTTTT. It codes for CASSQEPAPRGLNTGELFF. J is TRBJ2-2 and V is TRBV4-2, with 8 bases fitting TRBD1. Trimming took 0 bases from V and 2 from J; bases not matched to a gene: 11. Germline V gene data show CDR1 as LGHNA and CDR2 as YNFKEQ. The CDR3 runs 19 residues.

As regards this clone: Different DNA sequences within this sample yield the same CDR3. The rearrangement uses TRBV7-9 and TRBJ2-5, with 12 bases lining up with TRBD2. The J segment lost 0 bases and the V segment lost 5 bases, leaving 7 bases of the junction unmatched. The V gene's germline CDR1 is SEHNR and CDR2 FQNEAQ (reference sequence). The CDR3 is 17 residues long. The CDR3 DNA is TGTGCCAGCAGCCCGGGACTAGCGGGCCGGTACCAAGAGACCCAGTACTTC. Protein: CASSPGLAGRYQETQYF.

This chain connects TRBV29-1 to TRBJ1-2; D is unresolved. From germline, CDR1 is SQVTM and CDR2 ANQGSEA. This CDR3 has 14 amino acids. With 4 bases removed from V and 2 bases from J, the gap between germline ends came to 14 bases. CDR3 in amino acids: CSVGPGEANYGYTF. CDR3 nucleotides: TGCAGCGTTGGCCCCGGAGAGGCAAACTATGGCTACACCTTC.

The gene calls are TRBV4-1 and TRBJ1-1; 9 bases line up with TRBD1. Germline V gene sequence: CDR1 MGHRA, CDR2 YSYEKL. Losses at the gene ends were 2 bases for V and 7 bases for J; bases not matched to a gene: 5. The CDR3 covers 14 residues. The CDR3 DNA reads TGCGCCAGCAGCCAAACCGACAGGGGGGTTGAAGCTTTCTTT. This codes for CASSQTDRGVEAFF.

The rearrangement joins TRBV6-5 to TRBJ1-2; TRBD1 matches at 10 bases. The CDR3 is made up of 15 amino acids. Germline trimming cut 4 bases from V and 8 bases from J; bases unmatched to any gene: 10. CDR1 is MNHEY, CDR2 SVGAGI, per germline. The CDR3 is CASSSPGTGVGGYTF. The CDR3 DNA is TGTGCCAGCAGTTCTCCCGGGACAGGGGTAGGGGGCTACACCTTC.